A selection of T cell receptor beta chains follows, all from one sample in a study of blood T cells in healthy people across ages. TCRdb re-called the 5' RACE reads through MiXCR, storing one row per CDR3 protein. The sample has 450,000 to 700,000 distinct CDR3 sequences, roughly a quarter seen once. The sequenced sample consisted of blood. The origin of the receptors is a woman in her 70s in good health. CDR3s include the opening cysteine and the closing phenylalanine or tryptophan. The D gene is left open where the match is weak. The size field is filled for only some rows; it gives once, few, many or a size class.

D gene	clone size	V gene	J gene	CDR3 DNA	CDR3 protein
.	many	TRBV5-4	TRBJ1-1	TGTGCCAGCAGCTGGGGCACCCGGGGCACTGAAGCTTTCTTT	CASSWGTRGTEAFF
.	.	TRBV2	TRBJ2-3	TGTGCCAGCAGAATGGGGGCCTATACGCAGTATTTT	CASRMGAYTQYF
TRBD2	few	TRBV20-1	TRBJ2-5	TGCAGTGCTAGACCTAGCGGACAAGAGACCCAGTACTTC	CSARPSGQETQYF
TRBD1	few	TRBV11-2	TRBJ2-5	TGTGCCAGCAGCTCCACAGGGGTCCCCGTAGAGACCCAGTACTTC	CASSSTGVPVETQYF
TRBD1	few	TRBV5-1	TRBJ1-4	TGCGCCAGCAGCTTGGGCGCAGGGGGAGGAGAAAAACTGTTTTTT	CASSLGAGGGEKLFF
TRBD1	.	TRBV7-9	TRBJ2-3	TGTGCCAGCAGCTCCAACAGGGGTGGCCCAGATACGCAGTATTTT	CASSSNRGGPDTQYF
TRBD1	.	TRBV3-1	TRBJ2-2	TGTGCCAGCAGCCAAGAACTGGACAGGGGGCAGATCACCGGGGAGCTGTTTTTT	CASSQELDRGQITGELFF
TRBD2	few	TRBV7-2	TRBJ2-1	TGTGCCAGCAGCTTAAGGAGCGGGACGAGCTCCTACAATGAGCAGTTCTTC	CASSLRSGTSSYNEQFF
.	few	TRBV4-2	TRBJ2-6	TGTGCCAGCAGCCATGACAGGCCCCCTGGGGCCAACGTCCTGACTTTC	CASSHDRPPGANVLTF
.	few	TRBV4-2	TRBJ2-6	TGTGCCAGCAGCCAAGATCTGACAGGTGGGGCCAACGTCCTGACTTTC	CASSQDLTGGANVLTF
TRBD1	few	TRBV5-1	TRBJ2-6	TGCGCCAGCAGCTTCGGACAGGGGGCACTTGGGGCCAACGTCCTGACTTTC	CASSFGQGALGANVLTF
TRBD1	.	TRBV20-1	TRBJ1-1	TGCAGTGTCTCCTACGGTGCGGGACAGGGGGCCCAAATGAACACTGAAGCTTTCTTT	CSVSYGAGQGAQMNTEAFF
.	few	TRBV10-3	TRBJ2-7	TGTGCCGCAGGGGGGCCTAGAGAGCAGTACTTC	CAAGGPREQYF
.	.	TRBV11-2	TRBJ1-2	TGTGCCAGCAGCTTAAAGACCGGCAGGGCGGTGGAGTATGGCTACACCTTC	CASSLKTGRAVEYGYTF
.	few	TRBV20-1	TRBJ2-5	TGCAGTGCTAGGAGGGGGGGCCGTAGTGAGACCCAGTACTTC	CSARRGGRSETQYF
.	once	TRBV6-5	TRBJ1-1	TGTGCCAGCAGTTACCTGGGCAGGGGAGGAACTGAAGCTTTCTTT	CASSYLGRGGTEAFF
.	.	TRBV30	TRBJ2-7	TGTGCCTCAAACCGGGTCTCAGCCTTCGAGCAGTACTTC	CASNRVSAFEQYF
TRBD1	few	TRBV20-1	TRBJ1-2	TGCAGTGCTGATTGGACAGGGGGCGGCTACACCTTC	CSADWTGGGYTF
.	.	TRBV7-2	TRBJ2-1	TGTGCCAGCAGCTTTATGTCCGGGGGCTACAATGAGCAGTTCTTC	CASSFMSGGYNEQFF
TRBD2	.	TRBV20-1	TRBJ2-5	TGCAGTGCTAGAGACCTTACTAGCGGGGACCTTTTGGGGGAGACCCAGTACTTC	CSARDLTSGDLLGETQYF
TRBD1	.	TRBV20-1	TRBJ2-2	TGCAGTGCTGCCGGGACAGGGGTTATCTCCGGGGAGCTGTTTTTT	CSAAGTGVISGELFF
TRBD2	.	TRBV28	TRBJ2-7	TGTGCCAGCAGTTGGCCAGGACTAGCGGTCTACGAGCAGTACTTC	CASSWPGLAVYEQYF
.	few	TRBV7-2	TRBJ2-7	TGTGCCAGCAGCTCAATGACGGAGCAGTACTTC	CASSSMTEQYF
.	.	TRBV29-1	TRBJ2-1	TGCAGCGTTGGGGGAACCCTAGCTTCGGAGCAGTTCTTC	CSVGGTLASEQFF
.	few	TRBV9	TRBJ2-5	TGTGCCAGCAGCGGGACCGTGGAACGAACCCAGTACTTC	CASSGTVERTQYF
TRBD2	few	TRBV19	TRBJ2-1	TGTGCCAGTAGTAGGCCGACTAGCGAGGGGTACAATGAGCAGTTCTTC	CASSRPTSEGYNEQFF
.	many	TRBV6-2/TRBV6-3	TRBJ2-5	TGTGCCAGCAGTTACTCCCCCATAGGACGACGGAGAGTAGGGGAGACCCAGTACTTC	CASSYSPIGRRRVGETQYF
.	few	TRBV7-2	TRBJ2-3	TGTGCCAGCAGCTTTACTTTCAAGGATACGCAGTATTTT	CASSFTFKDTQYF
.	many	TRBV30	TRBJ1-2	TGTGCCTGGAGTCCCGGGACAACTGGCTACACCTTC	CAWSPGTTGYTF
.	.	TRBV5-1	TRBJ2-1	TGCGCCAGCAGCCCCCGGGGCCCCTCCTACAATGAGCAGTTCTTC	CASSPRGPSYNEQFF
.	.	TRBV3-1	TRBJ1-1	TGTGCCAGCAGCCATTTCCCGAGGGGGAACACTGAAGCTTTCTTT	CASSHFPRGNTEAFF
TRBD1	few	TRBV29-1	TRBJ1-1	TGCAGCGTTGTCGGGGACAGGTTTTACACTGAAGCTTTCTTT	CSVVGDRFYTEAFF
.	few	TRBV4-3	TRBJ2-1	TGCGCCAGCAGCCAAGGACTAGGGATCGGTGAGCAGTTCTTC	CASSQGLGIGEQFF
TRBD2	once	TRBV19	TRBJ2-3	TGTGCCAGTAGTATCGTGGGGGGGGAAGATACGCAGTATTTT	CASSIVGGEDTQYF
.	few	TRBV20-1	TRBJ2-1	TGCAGTGCTAGAGCCCACGGCCTCAGAAATGAGCAGTTCTTC	CSARAHGLRNEQFF
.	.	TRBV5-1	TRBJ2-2	TGCGCCAGCAGCTTGGCCGGGGACCGGAACACCGGGGAGCTGTTTTTT	CASSLAGDRNTGELFF
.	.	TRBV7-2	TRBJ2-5	TGTGCCAGCAGCTTACAAGTGAGCGCGGAGGAGACCCAGTACTTC	CASSLQVSAEETQYF
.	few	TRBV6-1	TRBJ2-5	TGTGCCAGCAGTCTCAGTCGGGGTTTTGACGGGGAAGAGACCCAGTACTTC	CASSLSRGFDGEETQYF
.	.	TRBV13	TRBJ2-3	TGTGCCAGCAGCTTACAGGTGACAGATACGCAGTATTTT	CASSLQVTDTQYF
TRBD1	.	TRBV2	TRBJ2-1	TGTGCCAGCAGCATGGGACAGGGGGCGAGGAATGAGCAGTTCTTC	CASSMGQGARNEQFF
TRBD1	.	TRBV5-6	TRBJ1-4	TGTGCCAGCAGCCCCACTTCGGACAGGGGAAATGAAAAACTGTTTTTT	CASSPTSDRGNEKLFF
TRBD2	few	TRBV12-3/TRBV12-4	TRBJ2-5	TGTGCCAGCAGTTTAGCGGGAGGGTCGGGGGAGACCCAGTACTTC	CASSLAGGSGETQYF
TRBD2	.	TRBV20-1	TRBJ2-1	TGCAGTGCTACACGGGGGGGCTCCTACAATGAGCAGTTCTTC	CSATRGGSYNEQFF
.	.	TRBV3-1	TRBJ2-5	TGTGCCAGCAGCCCTCAGGGTCGTGGGTTCCAGTACTTC	CASSPQGRGFQYF
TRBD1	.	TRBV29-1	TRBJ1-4	TGCAGCGTGGATACAGGGGTCGGAAAACTGTTTTTT	CSVDTGVGKLFF
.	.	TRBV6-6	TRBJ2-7	TGTGCCAGCAGACGGACGGTCCCCTCCTACGAGCAGTACTTC	CASRRTVPSYEQYF
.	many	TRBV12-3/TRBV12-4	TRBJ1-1	TGTGCCGGCTCGCTAGGGGAGGGCACTGAAGCTTTCTTT	CAGSLGEGTEAFF
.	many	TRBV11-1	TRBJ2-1	TGTGCCAGCAGCCCACAGGCGAACAATGAGCAGTTCTTC	CASSPQANNEQFF
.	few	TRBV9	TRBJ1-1	TGTGCCAGCAGCGAGCGGGTGAACACTGAAGCTTTCTTT	CASSERVNTEAFF
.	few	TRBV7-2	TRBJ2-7	TGTGCCAGCAGCTTAGCAGGGGCGATGAACGAGCAGTACTTC	CASSLAGAMNEQYF
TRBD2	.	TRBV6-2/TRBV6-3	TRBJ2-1	TGTGCCAGCAGCCCCCAGGCGGGGGGGCAAGGTGAGCAGTTCTTC	CASSPQAGGQGEQFF
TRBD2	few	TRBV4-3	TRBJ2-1	TGCGCCAGCAGCCGTAGGACTAGCGGGGGGGATCTCTCGAGTAATGAGCAGTTCTTC	CASSRRTSGGDLSSNEQFF